This is a list of T cell receptor beta chains from one sample in a study of blood T cell repertoires in COVID-19. Using immunoSEQ multiplex PCR, the repertoire was profiled, and TCRdb retains in-frame clones only, with some absent. The repertoire holds over 100,000 clones, just under 95% seen once, with around 2% in the top ten. The sample was peripheral blood. The receptors were gathered from a woman aged 45-59 years with COVID-19, enrolled during active disease. Each CDR3 is given with its conserved first and last residue. A D gene is named only where the DNA matches it firmly. The listing skips clone size in some rows; elsewhere it reads once, few, many or a size class.

d_gene: NA; j_gene: TRBJ1-2; abundance: NA; v_gene: TRBV7-9; CDR3aa: CATRPGRASRNYGYTF; CDR3nt: TGTGCCACCCGACCGGGCAGGGCGAGCCGCAACTATGGCTACACCTTC
d_gene: TRBD1; j_gene: TRBJ2-7; abundance: NA; v_gene: TRBV10-3; CDR3aa: CAISGRTGSEEQYF; CDR3nt: TGTGCCATCAGTGGAAGGACAGGGTCTGAAGAGCAGTACTTC
d_gene: TRBD1; j_gene: TRBJ1-5; abundance: NA; v_gene: TRBV10-3; CDR3aa: CAISETDRGNQPQHF; CDR3nt: TGTGCCATCAGTGAGACGGACAGGGGCAATCAGCCCCAGCATTTT
d_gene: NA; j_gene: TRBJ1-1; abundance: NA; v_gene: TRBV10-2; CDR3aa: CASSETWNTEAFF; CDR3nt: TGCGCCAGCAGTGAAACTTGGAACACTGAAGCTTTCTTT
d_gene: NA; j_gene: TRBJ2-3; abundance: NA; v_gene: TRBV29-1; CDR3aa: CSEWQSDTQYF; CDR3nt: TGCAGCGAGTGGCAGTCAGATACGCAGTATTTT
d_gene: NA; j_gene: TRBJ2-5; abundance: NA; v_gene: TRBV5-3; CDR3aa: CARSGTRIRETQYF; CDR3nt: TGTGCCAGAAGCGGCACTAGGATTCGGGAGACCCAGTACTTC
d_gene: TRBD1; j_gene: TRBJ1-6; abundance: NA; v_gene: TRBV5-6; CDR3aa: CASSADRGSYNSPLHF; CDR3nt: TGTGCCAGCAGCGCCGACAGGGGCTCCTATAATTCACCCCTCCACTTT
d_gene: TRBD1; j_gene: TRBJ1-2; abundance: once; v_gene: TRBV5-6; CDR3aa: CASSLGQGRGYTF; CDR3nt: TGTGCCAGCAGCTTGGGACAGGGACGTGGCTACACCTTC
d_gene: NA; j_gene: TRBJ2-2; abundance: NA; v_gene: TRBV9; CDR3aa: CASSVVGQNTGELFF; CDR3nt: TGTGCCAGCAGCGTAGTGGGACAGAACACCGGGGAGCTGTTTTTT
d_gene: NA; j_gene: TRBJ1-5; abundance: NA; v_gene: TRBV2; CDR3aa: CASKQSGGDSNQPQHF; CDR3nt: TGTGCCAGCAAACAATCTGGGGGGGATAGCAATCAGCCCCAGCATTTT
d_gene: TRBD1; j_gene: TRBJ1-2; abundance: NA; v_gene: TRBV12-3/TRBV12-4; CDR3aa: CASTPDRHGYTF; CDR3nt: TGTGCCAGCACTCCGGACAGGCATGGCTACACCTTC
d_gene: NA; j_gene: TRBJ2-2; abundance: NA; v_gene: TRBV5-8; CDR3aa: CASSFRDSHTGELFF; CDR3nt: TGTGCCAGCAGCTTCCGGGACTCACACACCGGGGAGCTGTTTTTT
d_gene: TRBD1; j_gene: TRBJ2-5; abundance: once; v_gene: TRBV6-2/TRBV6-3; CDR3aa: CASSSTGTARETQYF; CDR3nt: TGTGCCAGCAGTTCGACCGGGACAGCCCGAGAGACCCAGTACTTC
d_gene: NA; j_gene: TRBJ2-4; abundance: once; v_gene: TRBV5-6; CDR3aa: CASSWNRVSNIQYF; CDR3nt: TGTGCCAGCAGCTGGAACAGGGTATCAAACATTCAGTACTTC
d_gene: TRBD2; j_gene: TRBJ2-1; abundance: NA; v_gene: TRBV10-1; CDR3aa: CASSLAGGQDEQFF; CDR3nt: TGCGCCAGCAGTTTAGCGGGGGGGCAAGATGAGCAGTTCTTC
d_gene: TRBD1; j_gene: TRBJ1-1; abundance: NA; v_gene: TRBV19; CDR3aa: CASSLGQGASTEAFF; CDR3nt: TGTGCCAGTAGTCTGGGACAGGGGGCGTCCACTGAAGCTTTCTTT